The 32 T cell receptor beta chains presented below share a single source sample, sequenced in a study of T-cell reconstitution after alpha-beta-depleted transplantation in children. Preparation of the TCRbeta library used unique molecular identifiers. TCRdb fed the PCR reads into MiXCR, producing one record per CDR3 protein. This table holds some 150,000 distinct CDR3 sequences, 8% to 10% found once. The sample in question was PBMCs, mostly from graft donor cells, obtained 180 days after TCRalphabeta/CD19-depleted stem cell transplant. The origin of the receptors is a female patient under 10 years old who had a stem cell transplant for congenital amegakaryocytic thrombocytopenia, so the T cells may come from the graft donor.

This clonotype was observed at least ten times. V is TRBV27 and J is TRBJ2-7; 7 nucleotides match TRBD2. In germline, CDR1 is MNHEY, CDR2 SMNVEV (reference sequence). The CDR3 consists of 15 residues. Unmatched junction bases numbered 10, after V lost 5 bases and J lost 3 bases. DNA of the CDR3: TGTGCCAGCAGTGCTGGGGGGGGAATTGTCTACGAGCAGTACTTC. Translating gives CASSAGGGIVYEQYF.

Many counts were recorded for this clonotype. The V and J genes are TRBV25-1 and TRBJ1-1, with a tentative D call TRBD1 (5 bases). Trimming stripped 3 bases from V and 4 bases from J, with 15 bases between. The CDR3 contains 15 residues. From germline, CDR1 is MGHDK and CDR2 SYGVNS. CDR3 amino acids: CASSDGFGRATEAFF. The DNA of the CDR3 is TGTGCCAGCAGTGACGGTTTCGGCAGGGCCACTGAAGCTTTCTTT.

This clonotype has ten or more counts. The chain employs TRBV28 and TRBJ1-5; perhaps TRBD1 as D (6 bases). The V end was cut by 2 bases, the J end by 9 bases, with 17 bases between. CDR3 length: 15 residues. CDR1 and CDR2 from the germline V gene are MDHEN and SYDVKM. The CDR3 DNA reads TGTGCCAGCAGTTTAGGGGGAAGGGGGGATGTGCCCCAGCATTTT. Encoded protein: CASSLGGRGDVPQHF.

This clonotype was detected a few times. The rearrangement uses TRBV28 and TRBJ2-7, with D possibly being TRBD2 (6 bases). Trimming cost V 7 bases and J 4 bases, with 20 bases left between them. From germline, CDR1 is MDHEN and CDR2 SYDVKM. This CDR3 has 15 amino acids. For the CDR3, the DNA is TGTGCCAGCACTCGACCGGGAGATATTAGGTACGAGCAGTACTTC. Translation: CASTRPGDIRYEQYF.

As regards this clonotype: Being one base from a much bigger clone, this may be a read error. The chain is built from TRBV10-2 and TRBJ2-7; 10 bases are a match to TRBD2. From germline, CDR1 is WSHSY and CDR2 SAAADI. The CDR3 spans 18 residues. This CDR3 is CASSEFSSGRGASSEQYF. The CDR3 DNA follows: TGCGCCAGCAGTGAGTTCTCTAGCGGGAGAGGGGCCTCCTCCGAGCAGTACTTC.

This clonotype occurred many times. The rearrangement joins TRBV29-1 to TRBJ2-3, with D perhaps being TRBD1 or TRBD2 (5 bases each). CDR1 is SQVTM and CDR2 is ANQGSEA in the germline V gene. Trimming pared 1 base from V and 1 base from J, leaving 9 bases between. The CDR3 totals 14 residues. The CDR3 coding sequence is TGCAGCGTTGAAGTCGGGACCCGCACAGATACGCAGTATTTT. Its protein product is CSVEVGTRTDTQYF.

This clonotype was detected ten times or more. This rearrangement joins TRBV28 to TRBJ1-1, with unresolved D. The V end lost 6 bases, the J end lost 8 bases, and 13 bases lay between the germline ends. The CDR3 contains 12 residues. CDR1 and CDR2 (germline): MDHEN, SYDVKM. CDR3 in amino acids: CASRSDDYEAFF. The CDR3 DNA sequence: TGTGCCAGCAGATCCGACGATTACGAAGCTTTCTTT.

At least ten counts were recorded for this clonotype. The gene calls are TRBV28 and TRBJ2-3, with 7 bases lining up with TRBD1. V was clipped by 5 bases and J by 0 bases; unmatched bases: 5. The CDR3 spans 15 residues. Looked up from germline, CDR1 is MDHEN and CDR2 is SYDVKM. CDR3 nucleotide sequence: TGTGCCAGCAGTAACAGGGGAACTAGCACAGATACGCAGTATTTT. Translated, it gives CASSNRGTSTDTQYF. The variable domain in full, with the rest retrieved from reference TRBV28 and TRBJ2-3, is DVKVTQSSRYLVKRTGEKVFLECVQDMDHENMFWYRQDPGLGLRLIYFSYDVKMKEKGDIPEGYSVSREKKERFSLILESASTNQTSMYLCASSNRGTSTDTQYFGPGTRLTVL.

The CDR3 region is CASSYSDGNTIYF. CDR3 DNA: TGTGCCAGCAGTTACTCAGATGGAAACACCATATATTTT. The chain joins TRBV6-6 to TRBJ1-3; D is unresolved. Looked up from germline, CDR1 is MNHNY and CDR2 is SVGAGI (reference sequence). CDR3 size: 13 residues. V was shortened by 0 bases and J by 3 bases, with 3 bases between the two germline ends.

V usage is TRBV10-3 and J usage is TRBJ1-5; D not resolved. The CDR3 covers 17 residues. Trimming removed 0 bases at V and 0 bases at J, with 12 bases between. The germline CDR1 and CDR2 sequences are ENHRY and SYGVKD. DNA for the CDR3: TGTGCCATCAGTGAGTCCGCGACATTCTCTAGCAATCAGCCCCAGCATTTT. Its protein is CAISESATFSSNQPQHF.

CDR3 in amino acids: CSGSGPGTGNEKLFF. CDR3 DNA sequence: TGCAGCGGCTCCGGCCCTGGGACGGGTAATGAAAAACTGTTTTTT. The J gene is TRBJ1-4, the V gene TRBV29-1; weak D call: TRBD1 (5 bases). V gave up 7 bases and J gave up 4 bases, with 19 bases separating them. Germline assignment: CDR1 SQVTM and CDR2 ANQGSEA. The CDR3 extends over 15 amino acids.

This clonotype was seen many times. The chain is built from TRBV20-1 and TRBJ2-2; 10 bases are shared with TRBD1. The CDR3 totals 15 residues. Germline V gene lookup returns CDR1 DFQATT and CDR2 SNEGSKA (reference sequence). V lost 6 bases and J lost 4; bases outside the gene matches: 8. CDR3 coding DNA: TGCAGTGCGAGGACAGGGGGTGCGGGCACCGGGGAGCTGTTTTTT. Its translation: CSARTGGAGTGELFF.

The table lists this clonotype with many counts. The J gene is TRBJ2-6, the V gene TRBV29-1; D gene uncertain. The CDR3 sequence is 15 residues long. V lost 6 bases, J lost 2 bases, and 14 bases lay in between. The germline gives CDR1 SQVTM, CDR2 ANQGSEA. The CDR3 DNA reads TGCAGCGTAGGTCCATCCTCCACTGGGGCCAACGTCCTGACTTTC. Its translation: CSVGPSSTGANVLTF. The entire variable domain, with the rest obtained from reference TRBV29-1 and TRBJ2-6, is as follows: SAVISQKPSRDICQRGTSLTIQCQVDSQVTMMFWYRQQPGQSLTLIATANQGSEATYESGFVIDKFPISRPNLTFSTLTVSNMSPEDSSIYLCSVGPSSTGANVLTFGAGSRLTVL.

This clonotype has at least ten counts. This chain joins TRBV3-1 and TRBJ2-7; 7 nucleotides agree with TRBD2. V dropped 3 bases and J dropped 1; count of bases not matched to a gene: 9. The CDR3 covers 16 residues. Germline V gene data show CDR1 as LGHDT and CDR2 as YNNKEL (reference sequence). The CDR3: CASSHGEASGSYEQYF. CDR3 nucleotides: TGTGCCAGCAGCCACGGAGAGGCTAGCGGTTCCTACGAGCAGTACTTC.

This clonotype was seen repeatedly, ten times or more. The rearrangement links TRBV28 to TRBJ2-6, with D uncertain. Germline values: CDR1 MDHEN, CDR2 SYDVKM. The V and J ends lost 6 bases and 1 base respectively, with 4 bases between them. The length of the CDR3 is 13 residues. The chain's CDR3 is CASRQSGANVLTF. CDR3 sequence (DNA): TGTGCCAGCAGACAGTCTGGGGCCAACGTCCTGACTTTC.

At least ten counts were recorded for this clonotype. The chain employs TRBV10-3 and TRBJ2-5; 7 bases fit TRBD2. This CDR3 comprises 15 residues. CDR1 and CDR2 from the germline V gene are ENHRY and SYGVKD. V dropped 3 bases and J dropped 7; count of bases not matched to a gene: 11. This CDR3 is CAISESREGFRTQYF. CDR3 DNA sequence: TGTGCCATCAGTGAATCCAGGGAGGGCTTTCGGACCCAGTACTTC.

The V call is TRBV9, the J call TRBJ2-6; 9 bases are a match to TRBD2. CDR3 size: 20 residues. Germline loops: CDR1 SGDLS, CDR2 YYNGEE. With 0 bases clipped from V and 0 bases from J, the junction kept 10 bases outside the gene matches. CDR3 region: CASSVEPPGLAVSGANVLTF. In DNA, the CDR3 is TGTGCCAGCAGCGTAGAACCTCCGGGACTAGCTGTCTCTGGGGCCAACGTCCTGACTTTC.

This sequence joins TRBV20-1 and TRBJ1-5; perhaps TRBD1 as D (6 bases). The V end lost 3 bases, the J end lost 6 bases, and 12 bases lay between the germline ends. Germline CDR1 DFQATT, CDR2 SNEGSKA (reference sequence). This CDR3 contains 13 residues. CDR3 amino acids: CSARGTLGQPQHF. CDR3 sequence (DNA): TGCAGTGCTAGGGGGACATTGGGTCAGCCCCAGCATTTT.

This clonotype was seen repeatedly, ten times or more. The J gene is TRBJ2-1, the V gene TRBV6-5, with a tentative D call TRBD1 (5 bases). The CDR3 covers 11 residues. CDR1 is MNHEY, CDR2 SVGAGI, per germline. The germline V and J ends were trimmed by 6 bases and 7 bases, with 7 bases remaining between them. The CDR3 protein is CASSPGNEQFF. For the CDR3, the DNA is TGTGCCAGCAGCCCAGGGAATGAGCAGTTCTTC.

This clonotype was seen more than once but under ten times. One end of the junction varies from germline; a read error may be responsible. The chain links TRBV7-9 to TRBJ2-7; D is uncertain. This CDR3 contains 17 residues. Germline V CDR1 and CDR2: SEHNR, FQNEAQ (reference sequence). The CDR3 region is CASSLDSHTDVSYEQYF. The CDR3 nucleotides are TGTGCCAGCAGTTTAGACTCACACACGGATGTGTCCTACGAGCAGTACTTC.

This chain uses TRBV12-3 or TRBV12-4 with TRBJ2-1; the D is unclear. This CDR3 comprises 13 residues. The V end was cut by 0 bases, the J end by 8 bases, with 8 bases between. CDR3 nucleotide sequence: TGTGCCAGCAGTTTAGCCGCCCCGGATGAGCAGTTCTTC. As protein: CASSLAAPDEQFF.

This clonotype was recorded at least ten times. The DNA of the CDR3 is TGTGCCAGCAGTTTTAATCTAGCGGAAGAGACCCAGTACTTC. It yields the protein CASSFNLAEETQYF. The chain uses TRBV28 and TRBJ2-5; 7 bases map to TRBD2. V shed 3 bases, J shed 3 bases, and the junction held 4 bases outside the gene matches. Germline V gene sequence: CDR1 MDHEN, CDR2 SYDVKM. CDR3 size: 14 residues.

This clonotype was counted ten times or more. The V and J genes are TRBV15 and TRBJ2-1; 7 positions agree with TRBD2. J gave up 8 bases and V 0 bases, and 7 bases lay outside the gene matches. This CDR3 has 15 residues. The germline V gene has CDR1 LNHNV and CDR2 YYDKDF (reference sequence). The CDR3 bases are TGTGCCACCAGCAGAGATCGACTAGCAGGCGATGAGCAGTTCTTC. This gives the protein CATSRDRLAGDEQFF.

This clonotype came up many times. The chain is built from TRBV6-6 and TRBJ2-3; D gene unclear. Per the germline V gene, CDR1 is MNHNY and CDR2 is SVGAGI (reference sequence). V lost 7 bases and J 2 bases, leaving 10 bases between the germline ends. The CDR3 runs 13 residues. The CDR3 reads CASTLQYTDTQYF. As DNA, the CDR3 is TGTGCCAGCACGTTGCAGTACACAGATACGCAGTATTTT.

This clonotype was counted at least ten times. The rearrangement uses TRBV6-2 or TRBV6-3 and TRBJ2-1, with TRBD1 identical over 9 bases. From germline, CDR1 is MNHEY and CDR2 SVGEGT. Trimming took 6 bases from V and 8 from J; bases not matched to a gene: 5. The CDR3 is 13 amino acids. The CDR3 region has the DNA TGTGCCAGCAGAAGGACAGGGGAGTATGAGCAGTTCTTC. Encoded protein: CASRRTGEYEQFF.

About this clonotype: Since the CDR3 does not end with the conserved phenylalanine or tryptophan, this likely comes from a read error. V and J are TRBV7-2 and TRBJ2-7, with D unclear. From germline, CDR1 is SGHTA and CDR2 FQGNSA. The CDR3 is made up of 12 amino acids. Trimming stripped 5 bases from V and 2 bases from J, with 7 bases between. The CDR3 loop is CASSENPYEQYS. For the CDR3, the DNA is TGTGCCAGCAGCGAAAATCCCTACGAGCAGTACTCC.

This clonotype occurred a few times. The rearrangement joins TRBV6-5 to TRBJ2-1; 10 bases align to TRBD2. V shed 2 bases and J 6 bases; nucleotides not matched to a gene: 1. CDR1 MNHEY and CDR2 SVGAGI come from the germline V gene. This CDR3 spans 14 amino acids. The DNA for the CDR3 is TGTGCCAGCAGTTACCTAGCGGGGGTCAATGAGCAGTTCTTC. Its protein product is CASSYLAGVNEQFF.

This clonotype was seen ten or more times. The junction departs from the called germline gene at one end, perhaps through a read error. The rearrangement links TRBV20-1 to TRBJ1-1, with a tentative D call TRBD1 (5 bases). The germline V gene encodes CDR1 DFQATT and CDR2 SNEGSKA (reference sequence). This CDR3 is 10 amino acids long. As DNA, the CDR3 is TGCAGTGCTAGAGATATGGGGGAGGGCTTT. This translates into CSARDMGEGF.

As regards this clonotype: One end of the junction does not line up with germline, which may come from a read error. The chain recombines TRBV7-9 with TRBJ1-1; TRBD1 is a possible D gene (5 bases). The germline V gene has CDR1 SEHNR and CDR2 FQNEAQ (reference sequence). This CDR3 has 12 amino acids. The DNA for the CDR3 is TGTGCCAGCACCTTATGGGGGGCTGAAGCTTTCTTT. Its protein is CASTLWGAEAFF.

This clonotype was counted many times. This chain connects TRBV6-2 or TRBV6-3 to TRBJ2-1, with 12 bases lining up with TRBD2. The CDR3 runs 20 residues. CDR1 is MNHEY and CDR2 is SVGEGT in the germline V gene. V shed 3 bases and J 2 bases; nucleotides not matched to a gene: 14. This chain's CDR3 is CASSYPLSSGRVGTYNEQFF. CDR3 nucleotide sequence: TGTGCCAGCAGTTATCCCCTCTCTAGCGGGAGGGTGGGGACCTACAATGAGCAGTTCTTC.

This clonotype came up a few times. The J gene is TRBJ2-3, the V gene TRBV7-9, with 13 bases fitting TRBD2. This CDR3 comprises 17 residues. The germline V gene encodes CDR1 SEHNR and CDR2 FQNEAQ (reference sequence). V shed 5 bases, J shed 5 bases, and the junction held 10 bases outside the gene matches. In DNA, the CDR3 is TGTGCCAGCAGCGGACCAAAGGGACTAGCGGGACAAGATACGCAGTATTTT. Protein sequence: CASSGPKGLAGQDTQYF.

This clonotype occurred many times. The chain carries TRBV28 and TRBJ2-1; 8 bases line up with TRBD2. The CDR3 runs 15 residues. CDR1 is MDHEN and CDR2 is SYDVKM in the germline V gene. Unmatched junction bases numbered 7, after V lost 3 bases and J lost 6 bases. This chain's CDR3 is CASSFGGGRRNEQFF. Here the CDR3 DNA reads TGTGCCAGCAGTTTCGGGGGGGGCAGGCGCAATGAGCAGTTCTTC.